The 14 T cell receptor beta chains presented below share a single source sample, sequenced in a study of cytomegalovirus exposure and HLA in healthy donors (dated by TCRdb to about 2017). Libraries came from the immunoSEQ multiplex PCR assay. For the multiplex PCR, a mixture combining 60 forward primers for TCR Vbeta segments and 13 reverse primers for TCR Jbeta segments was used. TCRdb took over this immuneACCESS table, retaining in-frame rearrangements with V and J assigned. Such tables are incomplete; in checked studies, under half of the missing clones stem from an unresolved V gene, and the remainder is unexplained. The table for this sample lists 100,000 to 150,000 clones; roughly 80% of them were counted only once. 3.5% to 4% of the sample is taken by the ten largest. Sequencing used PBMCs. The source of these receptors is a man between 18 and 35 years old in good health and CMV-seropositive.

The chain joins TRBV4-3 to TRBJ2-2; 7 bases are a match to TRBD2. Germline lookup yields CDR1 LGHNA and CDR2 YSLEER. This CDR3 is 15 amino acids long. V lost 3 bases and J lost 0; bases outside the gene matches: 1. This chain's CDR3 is CASSHLAANTGELFF. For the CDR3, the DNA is TGCGCCAGCAGCCATCTAGCGGCGAACACCGGGGAGCTGTTTTTT.

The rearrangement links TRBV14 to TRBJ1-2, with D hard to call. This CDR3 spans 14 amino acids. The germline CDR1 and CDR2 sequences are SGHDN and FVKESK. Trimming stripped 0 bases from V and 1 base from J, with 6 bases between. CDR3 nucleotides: TGTGCCAGCAGCCAAGAATCGGTTAACTATGGCTACACCTTC. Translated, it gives CASSQESVNYGYTF.

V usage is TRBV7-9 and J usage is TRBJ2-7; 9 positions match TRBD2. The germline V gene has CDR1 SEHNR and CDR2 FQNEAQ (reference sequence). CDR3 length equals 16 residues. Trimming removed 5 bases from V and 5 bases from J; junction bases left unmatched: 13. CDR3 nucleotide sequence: TGTGCCAGCAGCCCGACTAGCGGAGCTAGCGGGGACGAGCAGTACTTC. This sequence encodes CASSPTSGASGDEQYF.

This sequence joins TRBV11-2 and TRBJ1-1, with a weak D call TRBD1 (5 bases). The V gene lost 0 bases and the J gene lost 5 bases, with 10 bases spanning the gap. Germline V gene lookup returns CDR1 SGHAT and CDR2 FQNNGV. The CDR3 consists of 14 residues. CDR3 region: CASSLDRGGTEAFF. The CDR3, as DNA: TGTGCCAGCAGCTTAGATCGGGGGGGGACTGAAGCTTTCTTT. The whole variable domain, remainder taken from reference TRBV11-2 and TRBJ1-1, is EAGVAQSPRYKIIEKRQSVAFWCNPISGHATLYWYQQILGQGPKLLIQFQNNGVVDDSQLPKDRFSAERLKGVDSTLKIQPAKLEDSAVYLCASSLDRGGTEAFFGQGTRLTVV.

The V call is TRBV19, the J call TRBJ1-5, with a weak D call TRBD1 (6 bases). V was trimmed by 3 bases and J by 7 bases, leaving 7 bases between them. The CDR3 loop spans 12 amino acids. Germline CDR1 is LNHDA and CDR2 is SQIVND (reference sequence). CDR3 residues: CASSIGQQPQHF. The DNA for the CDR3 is TGTGCCAGTAGTATTGGACAGCAGCCCCAGCATTTT.

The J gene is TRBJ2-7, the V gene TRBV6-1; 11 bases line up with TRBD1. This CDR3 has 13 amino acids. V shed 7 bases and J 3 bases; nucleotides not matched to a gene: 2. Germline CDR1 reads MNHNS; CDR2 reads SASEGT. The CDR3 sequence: CASIGTGGYEQYF. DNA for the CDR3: TGTGCCAGCATCGGGACAGGGGGCTACGAGCAGTACTTC.

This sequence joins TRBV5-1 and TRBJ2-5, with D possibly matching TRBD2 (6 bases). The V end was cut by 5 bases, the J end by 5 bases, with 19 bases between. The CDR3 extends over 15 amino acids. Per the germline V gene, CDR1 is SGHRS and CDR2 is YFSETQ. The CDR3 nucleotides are TGCGCCAGCAGACTAGGGGAGGACATCGGTGAGACCCAGTACTTC. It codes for CASRLGEDIGETQYF.

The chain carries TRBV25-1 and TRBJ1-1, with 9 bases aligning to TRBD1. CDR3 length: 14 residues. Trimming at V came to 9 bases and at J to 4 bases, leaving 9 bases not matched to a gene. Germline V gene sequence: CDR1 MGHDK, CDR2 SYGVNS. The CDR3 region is CASQTGGDTTEAFF. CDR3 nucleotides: TGTGCCAGTCAGACAGGGGGGGACACCACTGAAGCTTTCTTT.

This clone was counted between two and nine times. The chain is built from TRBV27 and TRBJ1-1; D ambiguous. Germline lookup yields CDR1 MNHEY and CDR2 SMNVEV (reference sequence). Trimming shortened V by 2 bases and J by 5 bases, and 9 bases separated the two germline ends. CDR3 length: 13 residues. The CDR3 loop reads CASSLPGRTEAFF. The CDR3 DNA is TGTGCCAGCAGTTTACCGGGGAGAACTGAAGCTTTCTTT.

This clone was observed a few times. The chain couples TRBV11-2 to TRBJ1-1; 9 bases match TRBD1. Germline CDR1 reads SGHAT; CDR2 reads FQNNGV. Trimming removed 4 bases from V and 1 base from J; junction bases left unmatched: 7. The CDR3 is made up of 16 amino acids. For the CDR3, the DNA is TGTGCCAGCAGCTCGAAACCGGGACAGGGGAACACTGAAGCTTTCTTT. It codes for CASSSKPGQGNTEAFF.

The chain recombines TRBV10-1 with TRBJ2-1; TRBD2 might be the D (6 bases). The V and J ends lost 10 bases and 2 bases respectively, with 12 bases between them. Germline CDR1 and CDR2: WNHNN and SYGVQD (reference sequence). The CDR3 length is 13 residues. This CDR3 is CAIPGLTYNEQFF. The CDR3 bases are TGCGCCATCCCGGGACTTACCTACAATGAGCAGTTCTTC.

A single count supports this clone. The CDR3 reads CASSLEPAGLLETQYF. The CDR3 DNA follows: TGTGCCAGCAGCTTAGAGCCAGCGGGGCTACTAGAGACCCAGTACTTC. The chain recombines TRBV11-2 with TRBJ2-5; 7 nucleotides agree with TRBD2. This CDR3 has 16 residues. The germline gives CDR1 SGHAT, CDR2 FQNNGV. With 0 bases clipped from V and 4 bases from J, the junction kept 8 bases outside the gene matches.

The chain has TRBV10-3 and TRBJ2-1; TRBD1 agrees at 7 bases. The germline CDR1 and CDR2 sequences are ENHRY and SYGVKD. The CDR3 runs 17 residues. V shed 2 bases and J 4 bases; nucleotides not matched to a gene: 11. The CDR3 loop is CAISEKSGTAKYNEQFF. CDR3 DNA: TGTGCCATCAGTGAGAAATCCGGGACAGCCAAATACAATGAGCAGTTCTTC.

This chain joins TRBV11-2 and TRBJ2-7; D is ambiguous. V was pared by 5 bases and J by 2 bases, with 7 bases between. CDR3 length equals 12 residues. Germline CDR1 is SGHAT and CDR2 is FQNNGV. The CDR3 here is CASSPPTYEQYF. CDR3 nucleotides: TGTGCCAGCAGCCCCCCAACCTACGAGCAGTACTTC.